Detailed here is one T cell receptor beta chain. The CDR3 spans 14 residues. J lost 9 bases, V lost 0 bases, and 2 bases had no gene match. CDR1 and CDR2 (germline): SGDLS, YYNGEE. This record belongs to a study of blood T cell repertoires in COVID-19. Overall study context: Sample material is recorded as cDNA or gDNA derived from T cells, B-cell-depleted T cells, or PBMCs.

In the authors' workflow: It was from reference gene primer amplification that nucleated cell counts were estimated. Data came from immunoSEQ multiplex PCR; TCRdb stores just in-frame clones and leaves some out. D and trimming come from the DNA, and the V and J calls and clone size come from that table. The sample has over 120,000 clones, around 87% seen once; the top ten hold approximately 10%. Sequenced sample: PBMCs or T cells enriched from blood (not recorded which). The source of this sequence is a man in his 60s who had recovered from COVID-19. The rearrangement joins TRBV9 to TRBJ2-1, with 11 bases lining up with TRBD2. CDR3 sequence reads: CASSVELAGAEQFF. CDR3 coding DNA: TGTGCCAGCAGCGTAGAACTAGCGGGAGCTGAGCAGTTCTTC.